Listed below are T cell receptor beta chains from one sample, sequenced in a study of blood T cell repertoires in COVID-19. Produced via immunoSEQ multiplex PCR; TCRdb's table is partial and in-frame only. The data hold about 290,000 clones, with around nine tenths observed a single time. Source material: peripheral blood. All receptors come from a woman aged 35 to 49 who had recovered from COVID-19. CDR3s leave out the opening cysteine and the closing phenylalanine or tryptophan. The order of the fields is J gene, V gene, D gene, CDR3 length, CDR3 protein. A D gene is named only where the DNA matches it firmly.

TRBJ2-2,TRBV19,-,12,ASTWRGNTGELF
TRBJ2-3,TRBV6-6,TRBD1,12,ASSYRQGPDTQY
TRBJ2-6,TRBV6-1,-,13,ASSEQITGANVLT
TRBJ2-5,TRBV2,TRBD2,13,ASTPGLSGRETQY
TRBJ2-7,TRBV9,TRBD1,11,ASSTEGTGAEY
TRBJ1-1,TRBV7-2,TRBD1,11,ASSLQGAGEAF
TRBJ2-3,TRBV6-1,-,12,ASSDRAVTDTQY
TRBJ2-3,TRBV29-1,-,10,SVEAGTDTQY
TRBJ2-5,TRBV12-5,-,12,ASAIGGSQETQY
TRBJ2-7,TRBV5-4,TRBD1,11,ASSKDRVYEQY
TRBJ1-6,TRBV5-1,-,12,ASAAPAENSPLH
TRBJ1-1,TRBV29-1,TRBD1,12,SLITGTGATEAF
TRBJ2-3,TRBV7-8,TRBD1,16,ASSLRDRGLALHDTQY
TRBJ2-7,TRBV24-1,-,9,ATSDFDEQY
TRBJ2-1,TRBV3-1/TRBV3-2,TRBD2,16,ASSQGPGLAGENNEQF
TRBJ1-5,TRBV27,TRBD1,13,ASSKAGTGDQPQH
TRBJ2-5,TRBV24-1,TRBD1,13,ATSDLRQGGETQY
TRBJ2-3,TRBV5-4,TRBD2,13,ASTNVAGGPDTQY
TRBJ1-2,TRBV9,-,13,ASSAGHAGDYGYT
TRBJ2-5,TRBV28,TRBD2,12,ASSRTSGLKTQY
TRBJ2-7,TRBV28,TRBD1,13,ASSPGQAYSYEQY
TRBJ2-1,TRBV4-1,TRBD2,13,ASSQRFLAGVEQF
TRBJ2-3,TRBV28,-,14,ASSLDLGRVADTQY
TRBJ2-5,TRBV27,TRBD2,14,ASSLLAGGPTETQY
TRBJ2-7,TRBV3-1/TRBV3-2,-,11,ASSQGLTYEQY
TRBJ2-3,TRBV28,TRBD2,13,ASSVGPGGPDTQY
TRBJ2-1,TRBV7-3,-,12,ASSPQGGGDEQF
TRBJ2-5,TRBV5-1,-,12,ASMPGGYQETQY
TRBJ1-5,TRBV6-8,-,13,ASSYRGESNQPQH
TRBJ1-1,TRBV19,-,13,ASSTGGLMDTEAF
TRBJ1-1,TRBV10-2,TRBD1,11,ASMRQGNTEAF
TRBJ1-1,TRBV7-9,-,11,ASSFGGQVEAF
TRBJ1-5,TRBV29-1,TRBD1,11,STGQGHGQPQH
TRBJ2-7,TRBV11-3,-,9,ASSPGYEQY
TRBJ2-1,TRBV24-1,-,12,ATSDLRESNEQF
TRBJ2-1,TRBV9,TRBD2,14,ASSTPIAGTYNEQF
TRBJ1-2,TRBV19,-,12,ASSFPRSPYGYT
TRBJ2-1,TRBV30,-,9,AYAEFGEQF